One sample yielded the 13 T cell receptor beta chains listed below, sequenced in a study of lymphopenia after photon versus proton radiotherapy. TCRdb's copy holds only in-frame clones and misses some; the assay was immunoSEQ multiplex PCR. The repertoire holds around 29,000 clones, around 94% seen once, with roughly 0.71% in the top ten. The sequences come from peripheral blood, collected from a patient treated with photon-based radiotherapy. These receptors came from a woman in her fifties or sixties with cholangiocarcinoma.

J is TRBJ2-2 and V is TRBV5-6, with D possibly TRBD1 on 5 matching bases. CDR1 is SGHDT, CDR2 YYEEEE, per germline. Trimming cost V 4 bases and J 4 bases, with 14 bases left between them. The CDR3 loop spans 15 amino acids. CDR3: CASSTSRQPTGELFF. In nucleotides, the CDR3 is TGTGCCAGCAGCACTTCACGACAGCCCACCGGGGAGCTGTTTTTT.

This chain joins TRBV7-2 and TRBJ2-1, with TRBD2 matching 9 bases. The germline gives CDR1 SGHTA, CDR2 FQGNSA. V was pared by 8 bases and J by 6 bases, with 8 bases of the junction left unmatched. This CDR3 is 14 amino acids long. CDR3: CASRRAGGFNEQFF. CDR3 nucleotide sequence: TGTGCCAGCCGCCGAGCGGGGGGATTCAATGAGCAGTTCTTC.

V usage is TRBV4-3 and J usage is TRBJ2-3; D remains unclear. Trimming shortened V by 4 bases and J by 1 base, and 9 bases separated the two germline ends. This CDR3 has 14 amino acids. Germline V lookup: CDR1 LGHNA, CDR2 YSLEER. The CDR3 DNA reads TGCGCCAGCAGCCGCGTTTCAGGCACAGATACGCAGTATTTT. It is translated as CASSRVSGTDTQYF.

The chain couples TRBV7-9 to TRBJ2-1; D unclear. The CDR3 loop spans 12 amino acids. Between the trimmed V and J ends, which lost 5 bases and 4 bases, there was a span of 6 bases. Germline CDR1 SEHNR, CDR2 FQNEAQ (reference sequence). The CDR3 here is CASSTYYNEQFF. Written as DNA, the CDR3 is TGTGCCAGCAGCACATATTACAATGAGCAGTTCTTC.

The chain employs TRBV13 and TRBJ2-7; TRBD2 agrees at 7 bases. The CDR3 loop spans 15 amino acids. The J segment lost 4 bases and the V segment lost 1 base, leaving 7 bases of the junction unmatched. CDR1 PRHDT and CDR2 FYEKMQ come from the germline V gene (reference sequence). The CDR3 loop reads CASSLEGASGYEQYF. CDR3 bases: TGTGCCAGCAGCTTAGAAGGCGCTAGCGGTTACGAGCAGTACTTC.

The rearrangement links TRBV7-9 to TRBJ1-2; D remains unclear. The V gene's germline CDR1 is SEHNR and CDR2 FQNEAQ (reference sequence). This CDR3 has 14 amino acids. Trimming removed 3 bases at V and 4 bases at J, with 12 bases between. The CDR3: CASSFDGLSYGYTF. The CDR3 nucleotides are TGTGCCAGCAGCTTCGACGGCCTGAGCTATGGCTACACCTTC. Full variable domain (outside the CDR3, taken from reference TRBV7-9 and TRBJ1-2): DTGVSQNPRHKITKRGQNVTFRCDPISEHNRLYWYRQTLGQGPEFLTYFQNEAQLEKSRLLSDRFSAERPKGSFSTLEIQRTEQGDSAMYLCASSFDGLSYGYTFGSGTRLTVV.

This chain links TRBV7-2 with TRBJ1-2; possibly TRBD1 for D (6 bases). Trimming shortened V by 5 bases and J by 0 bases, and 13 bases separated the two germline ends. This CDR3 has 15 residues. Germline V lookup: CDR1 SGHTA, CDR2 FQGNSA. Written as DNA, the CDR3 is TGTGCCAGCAGCACCCGAGGGGGGGCTAACTATGGCTACACCTTC. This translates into CASSTRGGANYGYTF.

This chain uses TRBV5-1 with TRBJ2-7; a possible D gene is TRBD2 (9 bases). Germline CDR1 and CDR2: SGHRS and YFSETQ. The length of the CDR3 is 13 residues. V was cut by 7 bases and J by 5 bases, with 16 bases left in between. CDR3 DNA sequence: TGCGCCAGCGGACAGGGACTAGCCCACGAGCAGTACTTC. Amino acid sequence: CASGQGLAHEQYF.

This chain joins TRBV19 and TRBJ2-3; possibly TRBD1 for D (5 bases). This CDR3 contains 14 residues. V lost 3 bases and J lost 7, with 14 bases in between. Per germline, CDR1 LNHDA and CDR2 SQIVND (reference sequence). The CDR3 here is CASSIQGRSNTQYF. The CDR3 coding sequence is TGTGCCAGTAGTATCCAGGGAAGGTCAAATACGCAGTATTTT.

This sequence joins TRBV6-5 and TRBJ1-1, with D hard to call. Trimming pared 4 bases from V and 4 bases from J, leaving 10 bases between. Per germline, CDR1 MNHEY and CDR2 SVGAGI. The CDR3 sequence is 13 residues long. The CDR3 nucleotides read TGTGCCAGCAGTTCCCAGGCGCGCACTGAAGCTTTCTTT. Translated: CASSSQARTEAFF.

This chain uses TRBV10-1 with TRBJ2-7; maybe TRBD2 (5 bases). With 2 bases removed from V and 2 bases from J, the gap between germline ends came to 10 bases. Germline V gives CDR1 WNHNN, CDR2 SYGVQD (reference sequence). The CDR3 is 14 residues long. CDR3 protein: CASSEVGRTYEQYF. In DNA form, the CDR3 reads TGCGCCAGCAGTGAGGTGGGGAGAACCTACGAGCAGTACTTC.

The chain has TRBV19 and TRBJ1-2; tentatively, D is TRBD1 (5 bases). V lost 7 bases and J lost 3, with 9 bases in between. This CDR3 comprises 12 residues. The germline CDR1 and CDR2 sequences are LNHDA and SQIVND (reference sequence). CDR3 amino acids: CASKWGDYGYTF. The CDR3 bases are TGTGCCAGTAAATGGGGGGACTATGGCTACACCTTC. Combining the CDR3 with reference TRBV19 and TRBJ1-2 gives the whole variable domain DGGITQSPKYLFRKEGQNVTLSCEQNLNHDAMYWYRQDPGQGLRLIYYSQIVNDFQKGDIAEGYSVSREKKESFPLTVTSAQKNPTAFYLCASKWGDYGYTFGSGTRLTVV.

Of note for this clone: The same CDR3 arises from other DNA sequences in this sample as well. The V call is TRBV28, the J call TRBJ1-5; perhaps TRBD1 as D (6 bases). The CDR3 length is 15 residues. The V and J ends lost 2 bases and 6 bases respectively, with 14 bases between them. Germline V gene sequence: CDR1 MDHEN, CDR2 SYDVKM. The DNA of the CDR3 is TGTGCCAGCAGTTTACCAGGGGCCATGGGTCAGCCCCAGCATTTT. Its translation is CASSLPGAMGQPQHF.